The T cell receptor (beta chain) described here comes from a study of a mutant IDH1 vaccine in newly diagnosed glioma. Whole-study context: Eight vaccinations reached patients in weeks 1, 3, 5, 7, 11, 15, 19 and 23. Males made up about 62% and females approximately 40% of treated patients, whose mean age was 40.4 years.

Time point described: week 23, last vaccination. Mutant IDH1 20-mer peptide, at 300 ug, made up each vaccine dose, with topical imiquimod. Worth noting for this clone: Its specificity is not known.

Whole-study results and caveats: Evidence of vaccine-induced immune responses was documented in about 93% of patients. It seemed that pseudoprogression was not linked to changes in the top peripheral T cell clonotypes.

Sequencing used immunoSEQ multiplex PCR; TCRdb keeps in-frame clones, though not all of them. The sample has roughly 43,000 clones, approximately 84% seen once. Germline V gives CDR1 MNHNS, CDR2 SASEGT. The CDR3 has 11 residues. The germline V and J ends were trimmed by 4 bases and 10 bases, with 8 bases remaining between them. The sample in question was PBMCs, obtained from a glioma patient whose treatment included an IDH1 peptide vaccine. V and J are TRBV6-1 and TRBJ2-1; the D is unclear. This clonotype was obtained from a woman aged 18-30 years with glioma. Some clones in this sample may be carry-over from other donors' samples. The CDR3: CASSGNIEQFF. The DNA of the CDR3 is TGTGCCAGCAGTGGAAATATAGAGCAGTTCTTC.